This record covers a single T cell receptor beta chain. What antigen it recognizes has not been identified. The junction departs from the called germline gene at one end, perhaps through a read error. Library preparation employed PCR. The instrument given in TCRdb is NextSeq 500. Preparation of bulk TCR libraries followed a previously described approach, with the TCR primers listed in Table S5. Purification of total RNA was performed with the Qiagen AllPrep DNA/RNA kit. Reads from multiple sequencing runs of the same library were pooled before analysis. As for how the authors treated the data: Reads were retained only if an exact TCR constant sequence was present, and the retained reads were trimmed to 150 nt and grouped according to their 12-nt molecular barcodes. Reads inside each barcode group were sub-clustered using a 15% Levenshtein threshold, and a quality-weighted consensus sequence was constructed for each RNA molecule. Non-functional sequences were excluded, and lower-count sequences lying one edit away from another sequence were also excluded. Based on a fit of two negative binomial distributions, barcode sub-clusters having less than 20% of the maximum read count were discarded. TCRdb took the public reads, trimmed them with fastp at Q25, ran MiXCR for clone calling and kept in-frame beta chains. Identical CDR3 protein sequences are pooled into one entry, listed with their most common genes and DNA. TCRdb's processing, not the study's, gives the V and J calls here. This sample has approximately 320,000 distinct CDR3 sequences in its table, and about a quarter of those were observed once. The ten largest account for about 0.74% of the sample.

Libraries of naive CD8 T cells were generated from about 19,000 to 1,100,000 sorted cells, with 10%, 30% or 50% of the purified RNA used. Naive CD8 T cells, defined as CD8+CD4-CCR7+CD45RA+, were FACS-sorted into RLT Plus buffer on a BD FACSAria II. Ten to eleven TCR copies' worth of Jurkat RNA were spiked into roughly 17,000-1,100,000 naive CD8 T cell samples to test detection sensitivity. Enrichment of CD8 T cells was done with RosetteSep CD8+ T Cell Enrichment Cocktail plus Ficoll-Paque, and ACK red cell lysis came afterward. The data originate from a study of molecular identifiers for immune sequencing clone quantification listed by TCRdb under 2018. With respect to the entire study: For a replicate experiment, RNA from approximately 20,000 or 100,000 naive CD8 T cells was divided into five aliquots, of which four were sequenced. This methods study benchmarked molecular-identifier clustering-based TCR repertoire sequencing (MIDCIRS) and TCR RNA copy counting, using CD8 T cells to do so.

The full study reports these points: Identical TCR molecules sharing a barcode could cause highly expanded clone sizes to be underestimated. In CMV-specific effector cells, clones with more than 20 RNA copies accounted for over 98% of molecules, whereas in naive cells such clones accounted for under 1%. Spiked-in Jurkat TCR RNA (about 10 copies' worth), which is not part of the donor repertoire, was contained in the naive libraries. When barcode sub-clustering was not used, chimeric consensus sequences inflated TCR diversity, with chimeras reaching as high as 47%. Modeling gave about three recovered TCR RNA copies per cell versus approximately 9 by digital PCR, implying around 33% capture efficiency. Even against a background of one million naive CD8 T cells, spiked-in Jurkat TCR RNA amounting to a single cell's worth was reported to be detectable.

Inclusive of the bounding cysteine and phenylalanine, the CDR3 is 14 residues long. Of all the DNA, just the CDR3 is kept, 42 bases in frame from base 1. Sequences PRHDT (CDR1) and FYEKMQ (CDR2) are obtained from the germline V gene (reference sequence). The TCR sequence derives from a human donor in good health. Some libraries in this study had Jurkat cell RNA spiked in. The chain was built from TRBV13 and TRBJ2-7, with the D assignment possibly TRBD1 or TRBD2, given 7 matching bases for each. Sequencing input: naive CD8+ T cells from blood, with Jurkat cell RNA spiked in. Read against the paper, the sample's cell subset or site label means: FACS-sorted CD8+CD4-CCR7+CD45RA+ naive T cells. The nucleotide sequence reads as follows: TGTGCCAGCAGCCGGGGGGACAGTCAATACGGGCAGTACTTC. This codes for CASSRGDSQYGQYF.